This passage covers 26 T cell receptor beta chains from one sample sequenced in a study of cytomegalovirus exposure and HLA in healthy donors. PCR involved 60 Vbeta and 13 Jbeta primers. Sequencing used immunoSEQ multiplex PCR; TCRdb keeps in-frame clones, though not all of them. The sample lists fewer than 200,000 clones, roughly 80% occurring once. Sequencing was performed on PBMCs. The receptors were gathered from a man in his fifties in good health and CMV-seropositive.

The gene calls are TRBV7-3 and TRBJ2-3; 12 bases map to TRBD2. CDR1 is SGHTA and CDR2 is FQGTGA in the germline V gene. The CDR3 has 16 residues. V lost 5 bases and J lost 3; bases outside the gene matches: 6. CDR3 DNA: TGTGCCAGCAGCGACGGACTAGCGGGGAAAACAGATACGCAGTATTTT. This sequence encodes CASSDGLAGKTDTQYF.

This clone came up many times. The chain carries TRBV6-1 and TRBJ1-2; no firm D call. Germline values: CDR1 MNHNS, CDR2 SASEGT. The V and J ends lost 8 bases and 8 bases respectively, with 15 bases between them. The CDR3 consists of 12 residues. The CDR3 spells CASSVSDTGYTF. CDR3 bases: TGTGCCAGCTCTGTTTCAGATACGGGCTACACCTTC.

The chain couples TRBV28 to TRBJ2-2, with a possible D match to TRBD1 (5 bases). V lost 6 bases and J lost 4, with 12 bases in between. CDR3 length equals 14 residues. Germline assignment: CDR1 MDHEN and CDR2 SYDVKM. In DNA, the CDR3 is TGTGCCAGCAGGAGACAGAAGTCCACCGGGGAGCTGTTTTTT. Its protein is CASRRQKSTGELFF.

CDR3 bases: TGTGCCAGCAGCTTACATACCTCTGGAAACACCATATATTTT. Encoded protein: CASSLHTSGNTIYF. The V call is TRBV5-6, the J call TRBJ1-3; D unresolved. CDR1 is SGHDT, CDR2 YYEEEE, per germline. Trimming took off 2 bases at V and 0 bases at J, with 6 bases between the two ends. The CDR3 length is 14 residues.

This clone has only a few counts. This chain connects TRBV11-1 to TRBJ1-1; D is unresolved. Trimming cost V 1 base and J 0 bases, with 6 bases left between them. The CDR3 covers 14 residues. Germline V gene sequence: CDR1 SGHAT, CDR2 FQDESV (reference sequence). In DNA, the CDR3 is TGTGCCAGCAGCTTAGACAGTATGAACACTGAAGCTTTCTTT. Its protein product is CASSLDSMNTEAFF.

This chain links TRBV19 with TRBJ1-5; 8 bases match TRBD1. The germline V gene encodes CDR1 LNHDA and CDR2 SQIVND (reference sequence). This CDR3 is built from 13 residues. V dropped 9 bases and J dropped 6; count of bases not matched to a gene: 7. The CDR3 DNA reads TGTGCCAGCCACGGGACAGGTACTCAGCCCCAGCATTTT. As protein: CASHGTGTQPQHF.

The V gene is TRBV7-3, the J gene TRBJ2-6; 7 nucleotides line up with TRBD1. The V and J ends lost 3 bases and 0 bases, in that order; junction bases with no gene match: 2. Germline CDR1 is SGHTA and CDR2 is FQGTGA. CDR3 size: 16 residues. CDR3 DNA: TGTGCCAGCAGCTTCGACAGGGTCTCTGGGGCCAACGTCCTGACTTTC. Residues: CASSFDRVSGANVLTF.

The chain combines TRBV4-3 with TRBJ2-7, with 13 bases identical to TRBD2. V was pared by 3 bases and J by 3 bases, with 2 bases of the junction left unmatched. The length of the CDR3 is 15 residues. CDR1 and CDR2 (germline): LGHNA, YSLEER. CDR3 protein: CASSQTSGGFYEQYF. The CDR3 DNA reads TGCGCCAGCAGCCAGACTAGCGGGGGGTTCTACGAGCAGTACTTC.

The genes are TRBV7-8 and TRBJ2-5; possibly TRBD1 for D (6 bases). Trimming took 2 bases from V and 3 from J, leaving 13 bases between them. This CDR3 contains 15 residues. Germline V lookup: CDR1 SGHVS, CDR2 FQNEAQ. The CDR3 is CASSLWQGKEETQYF. For the CDR3, the DNA is TGTGCCAGCAGCTTATGGCAGGGGAAGGAAGAGACCCAGTACTTC.

The gene calls are TRBV7-9 and TRBJ2-2, with 7 bases aligning to TRBD1. Trimming at V came to 2 bases and at J to 4 bases, leaving 10 bases not matched to a gene. The CDR3 is 17 amino acids. Germline values: CDR1 SEHNR, CDR2 FQNEAQ (reference sequence). CDR3 loop: CASSLKYRGIVTGELFF. The CDR3 DNA reads TGTGCCAGCAGCTTAAAATACAGGGGTATTGTCACCGGGGAGCTGTTTTTT. Complete variable domain (other parts from reference TRBV7-9 and TRBJ2-2): DTGVSQNPRHKITKRGQNVTFRCDPISEHNRLYWYRQTLGQGPEFLTYFQNEAQLEKSRLLSDRFSAERPKGSFSTLEIQRTEQGDSAMYLCASSLKYRGIVTGELFFGEGSRLTVL.

This clone was observed a single time. The V call is TRBV5-6, the J call TRBJ2-2; 7 nucleotides agree with TRBD1. The germline CDR1 and CDR2 sequences are SGHDT and YYEEEE. The CDR3 totals 14 residues. Trimming cost V 4 bases and J 4 bases; bases outside gene matches: 4. CDR3 nucleotide sequence: TGTGCCAGCAGCCCTGGGACAGTCACCGGGGAGCTGTTTTTT. Translated: CASSPGTVTGELFF.

The table lists this clone with a few counts. V is TRBV7-2 and J is TRBJ2-3, with a tentative D call TRBD2 (6 bases). Germline assignment: CDR1 SGHTA and CDR2 FQGNSA. Deletions cut 5 bases from V and 2 bases from J, with 17 bases between. The CDR3 consists of 16 residues. The CDR3: CASSTLGLPYTDTQYF. For the CDR3, the DNA is TGTGCCAGCAGCACCCTAGGACTACCGTACACAGATACGCAGTATTTT.

This clone has a handful of counts. V usage is TRBV30 and J usage is TRBJ2-3; TRBD2 agrees at 10 bases. V gave up 1 base and J gave up 7 bases; unmatched junction bases: 8. CDR3 size: 15 residues. Looked up from germline, CDR1 is GTSNPN and CDR2 is SVGIG (reference sequence). The CDR3 DNA reads as TGTGCCTGGAGTGCGGTAGCGGGGGGTTCAAATACGCAGTATTTT. This translates into CAWSAVAGGSNTQYF.

The genes are TRBV9 and TRBJ2-7, with a tentative D call TRBD2 (6 bases). Germline CDR1 SGDLS, CDR2 YYNGEE. The CDR3 sequence is 15 residues long. V was clipped by 3 bases and J by 3 bases, with 16 bases between them. CDR3 DNA sequence: TGTGCCAGCAGCGGGGACGGGAGCTCGGACTACGAGCAGTACTTC. This encodes CASSGDGSSDYEQYF.

A single count supports this clone. The V gene is TRBV30, the J gene TRBJ1-1; possibly TRBD1 for D (6 bases). This CDR3 has 13 amino acids. Germline V gives CDR1 GTSNPN, CDR2 SVGIG (reference sequence). Trimming cost V 4 bases and J 3 bases, with 12 bases left between them. In DNA form, the CDR3 reads TGTGCCTGGATCAGGGGCGGAGACACTGAAGCTTTCTTT. It encodes CAWIRGGDTEAFF.

CDR3 sequence (DNA): TGTGCCATCAATCCTCTAGGACAGGCTAAAAACTATGGCTACACCTTC. Residues: CAINPLGQAKNYGYTF. The V and J genes are TRBV10-3 and TRBJ1-2, with 7 bases matching TRBD1. J lost 2 bases, V lost 7 bases, and 13 bases had no gene match. Looked up from germline, CDR1 is ENHRY and CDR2 is SYGVKD. The CDR3 extends over 16 amino acids.

The chain recombines TRBV18 with TRBJ1-1; no clear D. The CDR3 has 12 amino acids. Germline V CDR1 and CDR2: KGHSH, LQKENI. The V and J ends lost 6 bases and 5 bases respectively, with 10 bases between them. CDR3 DNA sequence: TGTGCCAGCTCTCCGACGGGTACTGAAGCTTTCTTT. Translated, it gives CASSPTGTEAFF.

This chain connects TRBV30 to TRBJ1-6; 9 positions match TRBD1. From germline, CDR1 is GTSNPN and CDR2 SVGIG (reference sequence). The CDR3 contains 18 residues. V dropped 0 bases and J dropped 7; count of bases not matched to a gene: 13. The CDR3 sequence: CAWSVVRDRVTPNSPLHF. The DNA of the CDR3 is TGTGCCTGGAGTGTAGTTAGGGACAGGGTAACTCCAAATTCACCCCTCCACTTT.

The chain has TRBV13 and TRBJ2-1; 7 bases fit TRBD2. Trimming cost V 0 bases and J 0 bases; bases outside gene matches: 2. The CDR3 length is 16 residues. Germline loops: CDR1 PRHDT, CDR2 FYEKMQ (reference sequence). The CDR3 DNA is TGTGCCAGCAGCTTAGGACTAGCGTACTCCTACAATGAGCAGTTCTTC. It codes for CASSLGLAYSYNEQFF.

CDR3: CASSSILRTGGSPLHF. In nucleotides, the CDR3 is TGTGCCAGCAGCTCGATTCTCAGGACAGGGGGCTCACCCCTCCACTTT. The J gene is TRBJ1-6, the V gene TRBV7-2; TRBD1 matches 11 bases. Germline lookup yields CDR1 SGHTA and CDR2 FQGNSA. This CDR3 has 16 residues. V lost 4 bases and J lost 10; bases outside the gene matches: 9.

The chain employs TRBV29-1 and TRBJ2-1; 8 bases agree with TRBD1. CDR3 length: 14 amino acids. V gave up 4 bases and J gave up 0 bases; unmatched junction bases: 2. Germline CDR1 is SQVTM and CDR2 is ANQGSEA. The CDR3 nucleotides are TGCAGCGTTGCAGGGGGCAGCTCCTACAATGAGCAGTTCTTC. Translating it yields CSVAGGSSYNEQFF.

V is TRBV18 and J is TRBJ1-6; possible D gene TRBD1, 5 bases. This CDR3 region has 15 residues. The V end lost 6 bases, the J end lost 6 bases, and 15 bases lay between the germline ends. Germline-derived CDR1 and CDR2 are KGHSH and LQKENI. The chain's CDR3 is CASSPSSGANSPLHF. CDR3 sequence (DNA): TGTGCCAGCTCGCCTAGCAGCGGGGCTAATTCACCCCTCCACTTT.

The chain is built from TRBV5-4 and TRBJ2-3; 8 bases are a match to TRBD2. Trimming took 4 bases from V and 6 from J; bases not matched to a gene: 10. The germline CDR1 and CDR2 sequences are SGHNT and YYREEE (reference sequence). CDR3 length: 15 amino acids. CDR3 region: CASSPGRGGFDTQYF. CDR3 DNA sequence: TGTGCCAGCAGCCCGGGACGGGGGGGCTTCGATACGCAGTATTTT.

V is TRBV7-9 and J is TRBJ1-2; D is possibly TRBD1 (6 bases). This CDR3 has 12 amino acids. V lost 6 bases and J 7 bases, leaving 12 bases between the germline ends. Germline V gene data show CDR1 as SEHNR and CDR2 as FQNEAQ (reference sequence). CDR3 DNA: TGTGCCAGCAGTCCTCGGGGGGCTGGCTACACCTTC. It encodes CASSPRGAGYTF.

The chain joins TRBV7-3 to TRBJ2-7, with 9 positions matching TRBD2. The CDR3 spans 15 residues. The germline gives CDR1 SGHTA, CDR2 FQGTGA. V gave up 3 bases and J gave up 3 bases; unmatched junction bases: 6. CDR3 protein: CASSLTSGALYEQYF. In DNA, the CDR3 is TGTGCCAGCAGCTTGACTAGCGGAGCCCTCTACGAGCAGTACTTC.

The chain employs TRBV7-9 and TRBJ1-4; 9 bases align to TRBD1. The CDR3 covers 15 residues. After removal of 4 bases from V and 5 bases from J, the junction contained 5 bases not matched to a gene. Germline values: CDR1 SEHNR, CDR2 FQNEAQ (reference sequence). CDR3 in amino acids: CASSSSGTGNEKLFF. Written as DNA, the CDR3 is TGTGCCAGCAGCTCTTCCGGGACAGGGAATGAAAAACTGTTTTTT.